This passage covers 2 T cell receptor beta chains from one sample sequenced in a study of T cell responses to AZD1222 COVID-19 vaccine. TCRdb's copy holds only in-frame clones and misses some; the assay was immunoSEQ multiplex PCR. The sample has 80,000 to 100,000 clones, under 90% seen once; the top ten hold 2.8%. The specimen comprised peripheral blood, sampled on day 0 of MenACWY control vaccination. The receptors originated from an adult in good health.

The chain joins TRBV28 to TRBJ2-2, with 7 bases aligning to TRBD1. This CDR3 spans 14 amino acids. Germline V gene sequence: CDR1 MDHEN, CDR2 SYDVKM. Unmatched junction bases numbered 9, after V lost 5 bases and J lost 9 bases. This CDR3 is CASSTPQGTRELFF. The DNA of the CDR3 is TGTGCCAGCAGTACACCACAGGGGACCCGGGAGCTGTTTTTT.

The chain carries TRBV10-3 and TRBJ2-2; no clear D. The ends were cut back, 10 bases at V and 1 base at J, with 10 bases in the middle. CDR1 ENHRY and CDR2 SYGVKD come from the germline V gene. The CDR3 runs 13 residues. The CDR3, as DNA: TGTGCCACCAATACAGAGAACACCGGGGAGCTGTTTTTT. Its translation: CATNTENTGELFF.